Following are 32 T cell receptor beta chains from one sample sequenced in a study of CXCR3-negative and CXCR3-positive naive CD8 T cells. Researchers prepared the TRB cDNA libraries using 5' RACE with UMI labels. TCRdb re-called the 5' RACE reads; one entry per CDR3 protein, DNA not given. The sample features over 100,000 distinct CDR3 sequences, with 0.49% in its top ten. The sequenced material came from naive CXCR3- CD8+ T cells from blood. As for subset: CD45RO-CCR7+CD27+CD95- naive CD8+ T cells lacking CXCR3 (TNR3-). Receptors were obtained from a human donor in good health. Some clones in this sample may be carry-over from other donors' samples.

The chain is built from TRBV21-1 and TRBJ1-2; as DNA is missing, the TRBD1 call by TCRdb cannot be tested. TRBV21-1 is noted as a pseudogene. The CDR3 runs to 15 residues. CDR3 protein: CASSDRGPVGYGYTF.

The rearrangement uses TRBV5-4 and TRBJ1-2; TCRdb returns TRBD1, unconfirmable since there is no DNA. There are 14 residues in the CDR3. Germline CDR1 and CDR2: SGHNT and YYREEE (reference sequence). The CDR3 protein is CASSFEGAHDGYTF.

This chain connects TRBV5-1 to TRBJ2-1; TCRdb indicates TRBD2, and absent DNA this call remains unverified. The CDR3 is 18 amino acids. CDR1 is SGHRS and CDR2 is YFSETQ in the germline V gene. CDR3 amino acids: CASKMYGSGSVMYNEQFF.

The V and J genes are TRBV25-1 and TRBJ2-3; TCRdb's D call, TRBD2, is unchecked because there is no DNA. Per the germline V gene, CDR1 is MGHDK and CDR2 is SYGVNS. CDR3 size: 13 residues. The CDR3 loop is CASSVPSDLAQYF.

The V and J genes are TRBV6-2 or TRBV6-3 and TRBJ2-5; TCRdb lists TRBD2, though no DNA is available to test this call. The CDR3 length is 16 residues. CDR1 and CDR2 (germline): MNHEY, SVGEGT. The CDR3 is CASSHRAGWAQETQYF.

The V gene is TRBV9, the J gene TRBJ2-7; TCRdb's D call of TRBD1 is untestable without DNA. The CDR3 contains 14 residues. Germline V CDR1 and CDR2: SGDLS, YYNGEE. CDR3 loop: CASSVGAGLQAQYF.

The chain couples TRBV5-1 to TRBJ2-2; TCRdb designates TRBD1, a call that cannot be tested without DNA. Germline V CDR1 and CDR2: SGHRS, YFSETQ. This CDR3 contains 19 residues. CDR3 sequence reads: CASSPPGTGGSFNTGELFF.

The chain employs TRBV4-2 and TRBJ2-7; as DNA is missing, the TRBD1 call by TCRdb cannot be tested. The CDR3 covers 18 residues. CDR1 and CDR2 (germline): LGHNA, YNFKEQ. The CDR3 spells CASSQVFPRSGGPGEQYF.

The V and J genes are TRBV7-2 and TRBJ2-7; the D call of TRBD2 rests on TCRdb alone, since no DNA is present to check it. The germline gives CDR1 SGHTA, CDR2 FQGNSA. This CDR3 is built from 13 residues. CDR3 residues: CASSLGDFEGQYF.

J is TRBJ2-1 and V is TRBV12-3 or TRBV12-4; TCRdb selects TRBD1, and the lack of DNA leaves this call unchecked. The CDR3 is 12 amino acids. The CDR3 spells CASSSGDGEQFF.

This chain uses TRBV13 with TRBJ2-1; TCRdb's D gene call, TRBD1, goes unchecked for lack of DNA. From germline, CDR1 is PRHDT and CDR2 FYEKMQ (reference sequence). This CDR3 contains 14 residues. The chain's CDR3 is CASSFGGTANEQFF.

V is TRBV6-4 and J is TRBJ2-2. This CDR3 comprises 14 residues. Germline assignment: CDR1 MRHNA and CDR2 SNTAGT. CDR3 loop: CASSDSSVPGELFF.

V usage is TRBV7-8 and J usage is TRBJ2-5; TCRdb designates TRBD2, a call that cannot be tested without DNA. The CDR3 is made up of 16 amino acids. Per germline, CDR1 SGHVS and CDR2 FQNEAQ. The CDR3 is CASSLASAGPQETQYF.

The rearrangement joins TRBV28 to TRBJ2-7; TCRdb indicates TRBD2, and absent DNA this call remains unverified. Germline V CDR1 and CDR2: MDHEN, SYDVKM. There are 15 residues in the CDR3. CDR3: CASSFGLAGRYEQYF.

V gene TRBV4-3 combines with J gene TRBJ2-6; TCRdb proposes TRBD1, but this gene call is untestable without DNA. Germline CDR1 and CDR2: LGHNA and YSLEER. The CDR3 is 16 residues long. The chain's CDR3 is CASSQDRGQGSNVLTF.

The J gene is TRBJ2-2, the V gene TRBV29-1. Germline values: CDR1 SQVTM, CDR2 ANQGSEA. The CDR3 is 12 amino acids. CDR3 protein: CSVEGAAGELFF.

The J gene is TRBJ2-7, the V gene TRBV12-3 or TRBV12-4. The CDR3 is 12 residues long. The CDR3 reads CASSLGIYEQYF.

CDR3 loop: CSADRYNEQFF. The chain recombines TRBV29-1 with TRBJ2-1; TCRdb selects TRBD1, and the lack of DNA leaves this call unchecked. Looked up from germline, CDR1 is SQVTM and CDR2 is ANQGSEA. The CDR3 has 11 residues.

The chain combines TRBV5-5 with TRBJ2-7; TCRdb proposes TRBD1, but this gene call is untestable without DNA. There are 14 residues in the CDR3. CDR1 SGHKS and CDR2 YYEKEE come from the germline V gene (reference sequence). CDR3 loop: CASSLARATGVEYF. The full variable domain, with the rest looked up from reference TRBV5-5 and TRBJ2-7, is DAGVTQSPTHLIKTRGQQVTLRCSPISGHKSVSWYQQVLGQGPQFIFQYYEKEERGRGNFPDRFSARQFPNYSSELNVNALLLGDSALYLCASSLARATGVEYFGPGTRLTVT.

This rearrangement joins TRBV7-9 to TRBJ1-2; TCRdb's assignment of TRBD1 cannot be checked, as there is no DNA. The CDR3 is 18 amino acids. Germline CDR1 SEHNR, CDR2 FQNEAQ (reference sequence). The chain's CDR3 is CASSSGLLNRGSVYGYTF.

The chain recombines TRBV12-3 or TRBV12-4 with TRBJ1-2. The CDR3 length is 13 residues. Here the CDR3 reads CASRGQSPGGYTF.

The chain recombines TRBV12-3 or TRBV12-4 with TRBJ1-5; TCRdb returns TRBD1, unconfirmable since there is no DNA. The CDR3 sequence is 15 residues long. The chain's CDR3 is CASSFWGEGNQPQHF.

This chain uses TRBV20-1 with TRBJ2-3; TCRdb's D call of TRBD1 is untestable without DNA. This CDR3 is 12 amino acids long. Germline V gives CDR1 DFQATT, CDR2 SNEGSKA (reference sequence). The CDR3 loop is CSASGISDTQYF.

The chain employs TRBV7-6 and TRBJ2-5; TCRdb picks TRBD1, but there is no DNA to check that call. The CDR3 has 14 amino acids. CDR1 is SGHVS, CDR2 FNYEAQ, per germline. The CDR3 is CASSALGTQETQYF. The full variable domain, with the rest looked up from reference TRBV7-6 and TRBJ2-5, is GAGVSQSPRYKVTKRGQDVALRCDPISGHVSLYWYRQALGQGPEFLTYFNYEAQQDKSGLPNDRFSAERPEGSISTLTIQRTEQRDSAMYRCASSALGTQETQYFGPGTRLLVL.

V and J are TRBV9 and TRBJ2-5. Germline V gene sequence: CDR1 SGDLS, CDR2 YYNGEE. This CDR3 comprises 12 residues. The CDR3 sequence is CASSVGGETQYF.

The chain has TRBV7-9 and TRBJ2-1. Germline CDR1 reads SEHNR; CDR2 reads FQNEAQ (reference sequence). CDR3 size: 12 residues. This CDR3 is CASSLAVSEQFF.

CDR3 sequence: CASSLISGYNTEAFF. The chain recombines TRBV7-9 with TRBJ1-1; no DNA is available, so the TRBD1 call from TCRdb remains unchecked. This CDR3 region has 15 residues. Germline loops: CDR1 SEHNR, CDR2 FQNEAQ (reference sequence).

The chain combines TRBV28 with TRBJ2-2. The CDR3 is 16 amino acids. CDR1 is MDHEN and CDR2 is SYDVKM in the germline V gene. CDR3 in amino acids: CASSLGEAQYTGELFF.

V gene TRBV4-1 combines with J gene TRBJ1-5; TCRdb's assignment of TRBD1 cannot be checked, as there is no DNA. The CDR3 spans 15 residues. In germline, CDR1 is MGHRA, CDR2 YSYEKL. The CDR3 loop is CASSQGDRGTQPQHF.

The chain uses TRBV20-1 and TRBJ2-5; TCRdb returns TRBD1, unconfirmable since there is no DNA. The CDR3 covers 11 residues. CDR1 is DFQATT and CDR2 is SNEGSKA in the germline V gene (reference sequence). CDR3 in amino acids: CSARGAKTQYF.

The chain uses TRBV6-2 or TRBV6-3 and TRBJ2-7. The V gene's germline CDR1 is MNHEY and CDR2 SVGEGT. There are 12 residues in the CDR3. The CDR3 loop reads CASSTSVYEQYF.

This chain connects TRBV10-3 to TRBJ2-1; the TCRdb call, TRBD1, lacks DNA for checking. The CDR3 has 13 residues. The V gene's germline CDR1 is ENHRY and CDR2 SYGVKD. The CDR3 sequence is CAIMGGGHNEQFF.